Given below is one TCR beta chain in context. This table comes from immunoSEQ multiplex PCR, and its TCRdb copy is limited to in-frame clones, with some not included. The sample yields more than 1,500 clones, roughly 80% seen once. These data are taken from a study of sequential checkpoint blockade in melanoma. Germline values: CDR1 SGHAT, CDR2 FQNNGV. The V and J ends lost 1 base and 7 bases respectively, with 14 bases between them. This CDR3 contains 14 residues. Treatment given: randomized to nivolumab then ipilimumab (arm A) or the reverse (arm B). Live CD3+CD8+ CD19− CD56− cells were sorted from PBMCs.

The TCR comes from a human donor with melanoma. The J gene is TRBJ2-7, the V gene TRBV11-2; D may be TRBD1 (6 bases). The material was CD8+ T cells sorted from blood (inferred from file names), obtained from a patient given nivolumab and ipilimumab in sequence. The CDR3 sequence is CASSLGTGPWEQYF. CDR3 nucleotide sequence: TGTGCCAGCAGCTTAGGTACAGGGCCATGGGAGCAGTACTTC.